The sequence of this TCR beta chain was determined in a study of T cells in Graves' hyperthyroidism and ophthalmopathy. The wider study: Pretreatment peripheral blood was obtained at initial diagnosis.

Germline V CDR1 and CDR2: SGHRS, YFSETQ. This CDR3 region has 15 residues. It was less than 13 ml of fresh peripheral blood that supplied the PBMCs. Broader study findings: Ophthalmopathy prediction by the model preceded onset by a median approximately 6.9 months.

TCR beta CDR3 region amplification was performed from RNA transcripts. Using the HTBI primer set, a first-round RT-PCR was run on the TCR CDR3. Using its own MiXCR run on the multiplex PCR reads, TCRdb lists one record per CDR3 protein. The sample carries about 500,000 distinct CDR3 sequences, 15% to 20% recorded once. A single count supports this clonotype. What it binds is not known. It may be a read error: a sequence one base away is much more abundant. The material sequenced was blood. This clonotype was obtained from a woman aged 25 to 39 with Graves' ophthalmopathy. V usage is TRBV5-1 and J usage is TRBJ2-1, with D perhaps being TRBD1 or TRBD2 (5 bases each). DNA of the CDR3: TGCGCCAGCAGCTGGGGGTTAAGCTCCTACGATGAGCAGTTCTTC. It yields the protein CASSWGLSSYDEQFF.